The 22 T cell receptor beta chains given below trace back to one sample, sequenced in a study of blood T cell repertoires in COVID-19 (TCRdb year 2020). Libraries were built with the immunoSEQ multiplex PCR assay. TCRdb took over this immuneACCESS table, retaining in-frame rearrangements with V and J assigned. Such tables are incomplete; in checked studies, under half of the missing clones stem from an unresolved V gene, and the remainder is unexplained. In this sample the table shows approximately 170,000 clones, about 81% of which occur a single time. About a tenth of the sample lies in the top ten. Sequencing was done on a sample of peripheral blood. These receptors were taken from a human donor in a cohort sampled during active COVID-19.

The DNA of the CDR3 is TGTGCCAGCAGCTTGGGGGGGACTAGCGAGACCCAGTACTTC. Translated: CASSLGGTSETQYF. The chain recombines TRBV5-4 with TRBJ2-5; 9 nucleotides line up with TRBD2. The CDR3 has 14 amino acids. Germline values: CDR1 SGHNT, CDR2 YYREEE (reference sequence). The junction had 2 bases not matched to a gene; V was cut back by 0 bases and J by 5 bases.

The chain carries TRBV2 and TRBJ1-3; no clear D. V was trimmed by 4 bases and J by 6 bases, leaving 10 bases between them. Germline V lookup: CDR1 SNHLY, CDR2 FYNNEI. The CDR3 is made up of 13 amino acids. CDR3 in amino acids: CASSVGMENTIYF. The DNA of the CDR3 is TGTGCCAGCAGTGTCGGGATGGAAAACACCATATATTTT.

The chain combines TRBV10-3 with TRBJ2-5; 12 bases are a match to TRBD2. The junction had 1 base not matched to a gene; V was cut back by 4 bases and J by 4 bases. This CDR3 has 14 residues. Per the germline V gene, CDR1 is ENHRY and CDR2 is SYGVKD. The DNA of the CDR3 is TGTGCCATCAGTGCGGGACTAGCGGGAGAGACCCAGTACTTC. Translation: CAISAGLAGETQYF.

V is TRBV5-1 and J is TRBJ2-5; TRBD2 agrees at 9 bases. This CDR3 region has 16 residues. The V gene end was trimmed by 3 bases and the J gene end by 3 bases; junction bases not matched to a gene: 9. The germline CDR1 and CDR2 sequences are SGHRS and YFSETQ. The CDR3 protein is CASSSTSGNVKETQYF. DNA for the CDR3: TGCGCCAGCAGCTCGACTAGCGGAAACGTAAAAGAGACCCAGTACTTC. The full variable domain, in which reference TRBV5-1 and TRBJ2-5 provide the parts outside the CDR3, is KAGVTQTPRYLIKTRGQQVTLSCSPISGHRSVSWYQQTPGQGLQFLFEYFSETQRNKGNFPGRFSGRQFSNSRSEMNVSTLELGDSALYLCASSSTSGNVKETQYFGPGTRLLVL.

The chain has TRBV6-2 or TRBV6-3 and TRBJ2-5; possible D gene TRBD1, 6 bases. The germline V gene encodes CDR1 MNHEY and CDR2 SVGEGT. The CDR3 contains 17 residues. Deletions cut 2 bases from V and 3 bases from J, with 19 bases between. The CDR3 region is CASSYAPHRVGKETQYF. CDR3 in DNA: TGTGCCAGCAGTTACGCCCCTCACAGGGTCGGAAAAGAGACCCAGTACTTC.

The chain combines TRBV15 with TRBJ2-5, with TRBD1 matching 10 bases. Germline lookup yields CDR1 LNHNV and CDR2 YYDKDF (reference sequence). This CDR3 is built from 15 residues. V lost 5 bases and J lost 4; bases outside the gene matches: 7. The CDR3 loop reads CATSRGGTGAETQYF. The CDR3 DNA sequence: TGTGCCACCAGCCGAGGTGGGACAGGGGCAGAGACCCAGTACTTC.

This chain uses TRBV6-5 with TRBJ2-1, with D perhaps TRBD1 (5 bases). This CDR3 has 14 residues. CDR1 and CDR2 from the germline V gene are MNHEY and SVGAGI. Trimming took 10 bases from V and 7 from J, leaving 20 bases between them. CDR3 nucleotide sequence: TGTGCCACCCTTATTGTCCAGGGCCCTAATGAGCAGTTCTTC. This translates into CATLIVQGPNEQFF.

V and J are TRBV27 and TRBJ2-1; 7 positions agree with TRBD2. CDR1 and CDR2 (germline): MNHEY, SMNVEV (reference sequence). Germline trimming cut 1 base from V and 4 bases from J; bases unmatched to any gene: 7. The CDR3 consists of 16 residues. The CDR3 sequence: CASSLLASGHYNEQFF. The CDR3 coding sequence is TGTGCCAGCAGTTTATTGGCTAGCGGACATTACAATGAGCAGTTCTTC.

This clone came up once. The rearrangement joins TRBV5-1 to TRBJ2-7, with 8 nucleotides matching TRBD1. The germline V gene encodes CDR1 SGHRS and CDR2 YFSETQ. V shed 4 bases, J shed 3 bases, and the junction held 6 bases outside the gene matches. CDR3 length: 14 amino acids. The CDR3 sequence is CASSQGTGLYEQYF. The CDR3 DNA reads TGCGCCAGCAGCCAAGGGACAGGCCTCTACGAGCAGTACTTC.

This clone was recorded only once. CDR3 protein: CASSHLGLAPNEQFF. The CDR3 coding sequence is TGCGCCAGCAGCCACCTAGGACTAGCCCCCAATGAGCAGTTCTTC. This chain uses TRBV4-1 with TRBJ2-1; TRBD2 aligns across 8 bases. CDR1 is MGHRA, CDR2 YSYEKL, per germline. The CDR3 has 15 residues. After removal of 3 bases from V and 6 bases from J, the junction contained 7 bases not matched to a gene.

The chain has TRBV5-1 and TRBJ2-7, with D possibly matching TRBD1 (6 bases). Germline CDR1 and CDR2: SGHRS and YFSETQ. V was cut by 3 bases and J by 0 bases, with 13 bases left in between. This CDR3 comprises 15 residues. CDR3 protein: CASSSPQGSSYEQYF. CDR3 DNA: TGCGCCAGCAGCTCCCCTCAGGGGTCCTCCTACGAGCAGTACTTC. Filled out from reference TRBV5-1 and TRBJ2-7, the complete variable domain reads KAGVTQTPRYLIKTRGQQVTLSCSPISGHRSVSWYQQTPGQGLQFLFEYFSETQRNKGNFPGRFSGRQFSNSRSEMNVSTLELGDSALYLCASSSPQGSSYEQYFGPGTRLTVT.

Only a few counts were recorded for this clone. The rearrangement joins TRBV9 to TRBJ1-3, with D perhaps TRBD1 (6 bases). CDR1 is SGDLS and CDR2 is YYNGEE in the germline V gene. This CDR3 is built from 17 residues. The V end lost 0 bases, the J end lost 0 bases, and 13 bases lay between the germline ends. This CDR3 reads CASSVGRQVNSGNTIYF. The DNA of the CDR3 is TGTGCCAGCAGCGTAGGGCGACAGGTTAACTCTGGAAACACCATATATTTT.

This rearrangement joins TRBV14 to TRBJ2-3; D is ambiguous. Germline V gives CDR1 SGHDN, CDR2 FVKESK. The CDR3 totals 12 residues. Between the trimmed V and J ends, which lost 7 bases and 2 bases, there was a span of 7 bases. The CDR3: CASTPYTDTQYF. CDR3 nucleotides: TGTGCCAGCACCCCCTACACAGATACGCAGTATTTT. The variable domain in full, with the rest retrieved from reference TRBV14 and TRBJ2-3, is EAGVTQFPSHSVIEKGQTVTLRCDPISGHDNLYWYRRVMGKEIKFLLHFVKESKQDESGMPNNRFLAERTGGTYSTLKVQPAELEDSGVYFCASTPYTDTQYFGPGTRLTVL.

This sequence joins TRBV20-1 and TRBJ2-1, with TRBD1 matching 7 bases. Germline assignment: CDR1 DFQATT and CDR2 SNEGSKA (reference sequence). Trimming at V came to 3 bases and at J to 12 bases, leaving 5 bases not matched to a gene. CDR3 length equals 11 residues. The CDR3 region is CSASNRGWQFF. CDR3 sequence (DNA): TGCAGTGCTAGCAACAGGGGCTGGCAGTTCTTC.

This sequence joins TRBV19 and TRBJ2-7; TRBD2 agrees at 8 bases. V dropped 5 bases and J dropped 1; count of bases not matched to a gene: 10. Germline-derived CDR1 and CDR2 are LNHDA and SQIVND (reference sequence). The CDR3 has 16 amino acids. This CDR3 is CASSPVWRGESYEQYF. CDR3 bases: TGTGCCAGTAGTCCTGTCTGGCGGGGGGAATCCTACGAGCAGTACTTC.

This clone was detected once. The chain uses TRBV28 and TRBJ2-1, with 7 bases fitting TRBD2. Germline CDR1 reads MDHEN; CDR2 reads SYDVKM. This CDR3 spans 16 amino acids. J lost 0 bases, V lost 6 bases, and 8 bases had no gene match. CDR3 nucleotide sequence: TGTGCCAGCAGCCAGGGAGGGAGGAGCTCCTACAATGAGCAGTTCTTC. It specifies CASSQGGRSSYNEQFF.

V gene TRBV18 combines with J gene TRBJ2-3, with D possibly being TRBD1 (6 bases). The germline V gene has CDR1 KGHSH and CDR2 LQKENI. This CDR3 has 15 amino acids. V gave up 4 bases and J gave up 2 bases, with 13 bases separating them. Written as DNA, the CDR3 is TGTGCCAGCTCACTGGGGACACCAACCACAGATACGCAGTATTTT. It codes for CASSLGTPTTDTQYF.

As for this clone: The sample carries other DNA sequences with the same CDR3. The V gene is TRBV11-3, the J gene TRBJ2-3, with D possibly being TRBD1 (6 bases). Germline V gives CDR1 SGHNT, CDR2 YENEEA. This CDR3 spans 14 amino acids. Deletions cut 5 bases from V and 2 bases from J, with 11 bases between. CDR3 DNA sequence: TGTGCCAGCAGCCTCGGACAGAACACAGATACGCAGTATTTT. Protein sequence: CASSLGQNTDTQYF.

V gene TRBV6-5 combines with J gene TRBJ2-7; 9 bases agree with TRBD1. The length of the CDR3 is 16 residues. From germline, CDR1 is MNHEY and CDR2 SVGAGI. J was trimmed by 3 bases and V by 0 bases; bases with no gene match: 6. The CDR3 DNA sequence: TGTGCCAGCAGTTACTCGGACAGGGGTCCACTCTACGAGCAGTACTTC. This codes for CASSYSDRGPLYEQYF.

The rearrangement links TRBV5-4 to TRBJ2-7, with TRBD2 matching 14 bases. The trim removed 4 bases at V and 6 bases at J, leaving 6 bases unmatched. The CDR3 has 15 amino acids. CDR1 is SGHNT and CDR2 is YYREEE in the germline V gene (reference sequence). CDR3 region: CASSTGTSGRREQYF. DNA of the CDR3: TGTGCCAGCAGCACCGGGACTAGCGGGAGACGCGAGCAGTACTTC.

V gene TRBV7-8 combines with J gene TRBJ2-2, with D perhaps matching TRBD1 (5 bases). Trimming cost V 5 bases and J 7 bases, with 11 bases left between them. The CDR3 sequence is 13 residues long. CDR1 SGHVS and CDR2 FQNEAQ come from the germline V gene. The CDR3 is CASSEKGFGELFF. The CDR3 bases are TGTGCCAGCAGCGAGAAGGGGTTCGGGGAGCTGTTTTTT. The full variable domain, rest sourced from reference TRBV7-8 and TRBJ2-2, is GAGVSQSPRYKVAKRGQDVALRCDPISGHVSLFWYQQALGQGPEFLTYFQNEAQLDKSGLPSDRFFAERPEGSVSTLKIQRTQQEDSAVYLCASSEKGFGELFFGEGSRLTVL.

This chain joins TRBV25-1 and TRBJ1-4; D is possibly TRBD1 (6 bases). Trimming took 5 bases from V and 0 from J, leaving 10 bases between them. Per germline, CDR1 MGHDK and CDR2 SYGVNS. The CDR3 is 15 amino acids. The CDR3 loop is CASSKSGATNEKLFF. CDR3 coding DNA: TGTGCCAGCAGTAAATCAGGGGCAACTAATGAAAAACTGTTTTTT.